This T cell receptor beta chain was found in a study of HIV-infected children after antiretroviral therapy interruption (dated by TCRdb to the late 2010s). About the full investigation: All eight included children had a CD4+ count above 500 and a viral load below 50 copies/ml, with four on planned treatment interruption and four on continuous treatment. For the continuous-treatment arm, samples from the corresponding weeks 0, 48 and 150 were analyzed. Alongside measurements of thymic output, the study compared TCR repertoires of children on planned treatment interruption with TCR repertoires of children on continuous antiretroviral treatment. Recorded exposure to EBV and CMV was present in most of the participating children. Interruption-arm samples came from week 0, week 12, end of interruption (week 24 or 48), and about 3 years after study end. A median age of about 9.5 years was recorded in the interruption group, and a median age of around 8 years was recorded in the continuous treatment group. Study-wide conclusions, independent of this receptor: Shared-triplet CDR3 clusters increased after interruption in a few patients; the overall increase was not significant unless one outlier patient was excluded. The small number of patients is a limitation, and caution is needed when interpreting the data. For naive CD4+ repertoires of PTI patients, CDR3 sharing between time points dropped once interruption began, while many sequences were shared between the end of interruption and 3 years later.

Spanning cysteine to phenylalanine, the CDR3 consists of 12 amino acids. Only the CDR3 part of the read is kept: 36 bases, read in frame from the first base. At the junction V is shortened by 0 bases and J by 2 bases, with 0 bases in between. The germline V gene sets CDR1 to KGHDR and CDR2 to SFDVKD. Library method: 3' RACE. TCR libraries were constructed from RNA with a 3' RACE protocol that used unique molecular identifiers to correct for PCR amplification bias. Amplicon libraries were pooled in groups of up to 12 and sequenced on an Illumina MiSeq using v2 2x250 paired-end chemistry. The original pipeline was this. Decombinator was used to process the reads, assigning V and J genes and CDR3 and applying barcode-based correction of errors and PCR bias. Repertoires were subsampled to equal depth before Gini coefficients were calculated with the R ineq package. Three approaches were used to assess CDR3 similarity: GLIPH, Hamming distance and a shared triplet metric. In-frame beta chains were kept once TCRdb had trimmed the public reads at Q25 with fastp and called clones with MiXCR. CDR3 protein duplicates are merged, each entry listing the most common genes and DNA. The V and J calls were not made by the authors but by TCRdb's processing. The sample includes about 14,000 distinct CDR3 sequences, with about 3.4% observed a single time. The ten largest clones capture 30% to 40% of the sample.

The treatment or condition label of this sample denotes: PENTA 11 planned treatment interruption arm or continuous ART arm. Participants were children from the United Kingdom aged 2 to 15 years who had received at least three-drug ART for at least 24 weeks. Cryopreserved PBMCs with at least 5 million viable cells were required; four candidate patients were excluded for low viable PBMC yield. Memory CD8+ CD45RO+ CD45RA- T cells were FACS-sorted from thawed PBMCs on a FACSAria III cell sorter. The sorted cells were fixed, and RNA was then extracted with the RNeasy FFPE kit and afterward with the RNeasy Micro kit. This clonotype appeared many times. There is no known antigen for this receptor. The record has no base qualities; no much larger clone is one base away.

This receptor chain uses TRBV24-1 and TRBJ1-1; the D gene identity is not certain. The sequencing used CD45RO+ CD8+ T cells from PBMCs, pooled from several time points, collected from a donor given antiretroviral therapy, either interrupted or continuous. The cell subset or site label, as the study defines it: memory CD8+ CD45RO+ CD45RA- T cells. The clonotype comes from a pool of human donors with HIV. The nucleotide sequence reads TGTGCCACCAGTGATTTGAACACTGAAGCTTTCTTT. Its protein is CATSDLNTEAFF.